This T cell receptor (beta chain) was retrieved from a study of PD-L1 blockade in urothelial cancer (dated by TCRdb to 2015 to 2018). Notes on the research overall: All patients started therapy around 2014 and received atezolizumab 1,200 mg intravenously every 3 weeks. Twenty-five of 29 patients were identified as males with urothelial cancer of bladder origin, and a prior smoking history was reported by 18 of 29 patients. Pretreatment blood TCR-seq was available for about 28 patients, at least one posttreatment blood collection was obtained for around 24 patients, and tumor TCR-seq was available for around 24 patients. Under 10 patients achieved durable clinical benefit and around 19 did not. The study, an exploratory multi-omic analysis, examined somatic, immune and clinical correlates of response to PD-L1 blockade with atezolizumab in urothelial cancer. Patients had an ECOG performance status of 0 or 1 and had received between 0 and 3 prior chemotherapy regimens. Pretreatment tumor samples and matched peripheral blood, collected serially before and after atezolizumab treatment, underwent TCR sequencing. A median of about 150,000 T cells and fewer than 85,000 unique TCRs was obtained from blood samples, and a median clonality of roughly 0.074 was observed. Durable clinical benefit was defined as a progression-free survival longer than 6 months, and TCR features were additionally tested against progression-free survival and overall survival. Blood samples were analyzed 3 weeks after the start of treatment (second dose) and 6 weeks after the start of treatment. In the same patients, whole exome sequencing and RNA sequencing of pretreatment tumors were performed in addition to TCR sequencing.

To estimate absolute template abundance from read counts, synthetic TCR analog templates were spiked into each PCR. Using the immunoSEQ assay, TCRbeta CDR3 regions were amplified from genomic DNA with bias-controlled V and J gene primers. Sequencing of rearranged TCRbeta segments was done at approximately 20X coverage. The study's own analysis went as follows. Clustering was used to correct sequencing errors, and CDR3s were annotated against IMGT so that V, D and J genes could be assigned. Downstream analyses used only productive TCRbeta rearrangements, leaving out any out-of-frame or stop-codon sequences. To compute clonality, Shannon entropy was normalized by the log of the number of unique productive sequences and then subtracted from one. Clones differing between time points or between blood and tumor were identified using Fisher's exact test with Benjamini-Hochberg correction, with an adjusted p below 0.01 applied as the threshold. Entries here come from immuneACCESS through TCRdb and include only in-frame sequences with V and J called. Some clones fail to appear in such tables; in the studies checked, an unresolved V gene covers under half of the shortfall, and the cause of the remainder is unknown. V and J calls plus clone size are reproduced from that table; the DNA served to infer D and trimming. The sample table records around 120,000 clones; over 75% of these occur just once. 2.4% of the sample lies in the top ten.

The cohort comprised 25 to 30 patients with locally advanced or metastatic urothelial carcinoma treated at Memorial Sloan Kettering on a trial protocol. Peripheral blood mononuclear cells were collected pretreatment and during treatment, with between 1 and 8 total time points per patient. The Qiagen DNeasy Blood extraction kit was used to purify genomic DNA from total PBMCs and tumor samples. Collected pretreatment and during treatment, PBMCs were isolated and stored as previously described. Relative to germline, V is missing 6 bases and J is missing 12 bases, with 6 bases of the junction outside any gene match. Looking up the germline V gene yields CDR1 ENHRY and CDR2 SYGVKD. Including cysteine and phenylalanine, the CDR3 has 11 amino acids. The sequence is cut down to CDR3 DNA, 33 bases in frame from base 1. This clone was picked up one time. Its antigen has not been determined. Base qualities are not at hand, and no much larger clone is one base apart.

What the research found in general, with its limitations: Improved progression-free and overall survival was associated with having pretreatment peripheral blood TCR clonality below the median. Greater expansion of tumor-associated TCR clones in peripheral blood 3 weeks after the start of treatment was observed in patients with durable benefit (n of about 22, p = 0.022). Because of the small sample size (n ≈ 30) and the many exploratory analyses performed, the results are intended to be regarded as hypothesis-generating.

This specimen consisted of PBMCs, obtained around atezolizumab (anti-PD-L1) treatment. The V and J segments used are TRBV10-3 and TRBJ1-1; the junction holds 8 bases that match TRBD1. The receptor comes from a man between 45 and 60 years old with urothelial cancer. The CDR3 has the sequence CAIRQDRETFF. The base sequence is TGTGCCATCAGACAGGACAGGGAAACTTTCTTT.